This T cell receptor (beta chain) stems from a study of T cell clones after liver transplantation. Libraries were prepared by immunoSEQ multiplex PCR; TCRdb keeps only in-frame clonotypes and omits some of them. Of over 60,000 clones in the sample, about four fifths are singletons; the top ten hold about 0.64%. The germline gives CDR1 KGHSH, CDR2 LQKENI. The CDR3 is 13 amino acids. With 2 bases removed from V and 2 bases from J, the gap between germline ends came to 7 bases. This clone was detected a few times. The sequence was collected from a human donor who received a liver transplant. This sample comprised CD4+ T cells from blood, obtained before liver transplant. The chain recombines TRBV18 with TRBJ2-7, with D uncertain. Written as DNA, the CDR3 is TGTGCCAGCTCACCAGGCAGAACCTACGAGCAGTACTTC. Translation gives CASSPGRTYEQYF.